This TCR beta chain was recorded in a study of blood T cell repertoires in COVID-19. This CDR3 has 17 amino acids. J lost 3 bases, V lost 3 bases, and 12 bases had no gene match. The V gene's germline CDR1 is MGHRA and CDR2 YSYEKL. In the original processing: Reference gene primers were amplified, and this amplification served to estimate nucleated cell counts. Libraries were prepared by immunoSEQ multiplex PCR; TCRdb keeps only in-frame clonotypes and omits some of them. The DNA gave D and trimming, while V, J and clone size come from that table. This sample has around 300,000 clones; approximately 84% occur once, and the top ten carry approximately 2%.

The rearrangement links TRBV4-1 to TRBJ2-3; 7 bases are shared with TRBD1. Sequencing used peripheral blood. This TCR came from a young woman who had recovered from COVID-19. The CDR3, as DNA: TGCGCCAGCAGCCAGGCTCCGGGACAGACCTTTACAGATACGCAGTATTTT. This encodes CASSQAPGQTFTDTQYF.